This entry lists 14 T cell receptor beta chains sequenced from one sample in a study of beta chain features in type 1 diabetes. Investigators reverse transcribed all isolated RNA, so they sequenced expressed TCRB transcripts. TCRdb keeps only in-frame clones here, not all; method: immunoSEQ multiplex PCR. The sample has about 270,000 clones; roughly an eighth are singletons. No antigen has been identified for these receptors. Study-wide points: Shortening that was moderate but significant affected the TCRB CDR3s of Type 1 diabetes patients in all four CD4+ subsets.

Material: naive CD4+ T cells from blood. These receptors were taken from a man in his thirties or forties with type 1 diabetes.

The V gene is TRBV11-2, the J gene TRBJ1-1; 9 bases agree with TRBD1. Germline trimming cut 6 bases from V and 3 bases from J; bases unmatched to any gene: 11. The CDR3 loop spans 16 amino acids. Germline V lookup: CDR1 SGHAT, CDR2 FQNNGV. CDR3 coding DNA: TGTGCCAGCAGACCCACAGGGGGCCGACCCCACACTGAAGCTTTCTTT. Translating gives CASRPTGGRPHTEAFF.

This clone was seen a few times. The chain combines TRBV25-1 with TRBJ2-3; D is unclear. The CDR3 is made up of 12 amino acids. Germline V CDR1 and CDR2: MGHDK, SYGVNS. The V gene lost 1 base and the J gene lost 7 bases, with 6 bases spanning the gap. This CDR3 is CASSESMNTQYF. CDR3 in DNA: TGTGCCAGCAGTGAATCTATGAATACGCAGTATTTT.

Regarding this clone: At one end the junction does not follow the germline gene, possibly because of a read error. This chain joins TRBV6-5 and TRBJ1-1, with 9 bases fitting TRBD1. CDR3 length: 16 amino acids. CDR1 is MNHEY, CDR2 SVGAGI, per germline. CDR3 sequence (DNA): TGTGCCAGTAGTTGGACAGGGGCAACCATGAACACTGAAGCTTTCTTT. Protein: CASSWTGATMNTEAFF.

The chain recombines TRBV7-9 with TRBJ2-1, with D uncertain. Per germline, CDR1 SEHNR and CDR2 FQNEAQ (reference sequence). The V end lost 0 bases, the J end lost 5 bases, and 2 bases lay between the germline ends. The CDR3 is 12 amino acids. The CDR3 nucleotides read TGTGCCAGCAGCTTAGCCAACAATGAGCAGTTCTTC. Its translation is CASSLANNEQFF.

The chain has TRBV28 and TRBJ2-1, with TRBD2 as a possible D gene (5 bases). The germline V gene has CDR1 MDHEN and CDR2 SYDVKM. The CDR3 loop spans 12 amino acids. V lost 6 bases to trimming and J lost 15 bases, with 18 bases between them. CDR3 protein: CASRGDRGEVFF. The CDR3 DNA reads as TGTGCCAGCAGGGGCGATCGGGGAGAGGTGTTCTTC.

This chain connects TRBV6-6 to TRBJ2-7; TRBD1 aligns across 8 bases. CDR3 size: 14 residues. Germline values: CDR1 MNHNY, CDR2 SVGAGI (reference sequence). V was pared by 2 bases and J by 2 bases, with 2 bases of the junction left unmatched. As DNA, the CDR3 is TGTGCCAGCAGTTACCGACAGGGGCCCTACGAGCAGTACTTC. Amino acid sequence: CASSYRQGPYEQYF.

This rearrangement joins TRBV29-1 to TRBJ2-1, with 9 bases aligning to TRBD2. V shed 1 base, J shed 13 bases, and the junction held 14 bases outside the gene matches. CDR1 is SQVTM and CDR2 is ANQGSEA in the germline V gene. The CDR3 totals 15 residues. The DNA of the CDR3 is TGCAGCGTTGAAGTTCCTCCGCCTAGCGGGACTAATCAGTTCTTC. Its protein product is CSVEVPPPSGTNQFF.

This clone showed up just a few times. The chain has TRBV7-2 and TRBJ2-4, with D possibly matching TRBD1 (6 bases). The V end was cut by 4 bases, the J end by 9 bases, with 16 bases between. Germline lookup yields CDR1 SGHTA and CDR2 FQGNSA. This CDR3 spans 14 amino acids. DNA for the CDR3: TGTGCCAGCAGCTCGGCCCCCTTCAGGGGCATTCAGTACTTC. Its protein is CASSSAPFRGIQYF.

The rearrangement links TRBV27 to TRBJ1-5; D possibly corresponds to TRBD1 (5 bases). Trimming left V 3 bases short and J 6 bases short, with 9 bases between. The CDR3 has 13 residues. Germline V gene sequence: CDR1 MNHEY, CDR2 SMNVEV (reference sequence). The chain's CDR3 is CASSFRVGQPQHF. CDR3 nucleotides: TGTGCCAGCAGTTTCAGGGTGGGTCAGCCCCAGCATTTT.

The gene calls are TRBV5-1 and TRBJ2-1; 9 bases are a match to TRBD2. CDR3 size: 15 residues. Trimming took 5 bases from V and 2 from J; bases not matched to a gene: 5. The germline V gene has CDR1 SGHRS and CDR2 YFSETQ. CDR3 bases: TGCGCCAGCAGTCTAGCGGGGCCCGCCTACAATGAGCAGTTCTTC. This codes for CASSLAGPAYNEQFF.

The chain is built from TRBV23-1 and TRBJ2-1; the D gene is possibly TRBD1 (6 bases). TRBV23-1 is designated an ORF whose function remains uncertain. With 0 bases removed from V and 7 bases from J, the gap between germline ends came to 7 bases. There are 13 residues in the CDR3. DNA of the CDR3: TGCGCCAGCAGTCAATCAAGGGGGAATGAGCAGTTCTTC. This codes for CASSQSRGNEQFF.

The sample holds a few counts of this clone. This chain uses TRBV7-9 with TRBJ1-5; D is undetermined. V gave up 1 base and J gave up 5 bases, with 9 bases separating them. Germline V gene lookup returns CDR1 SEHNR and CDR2 FQNEAQ (reference sequence). There are 14 residues in the CDR3. The CDR3 reads CASSLVGPDQPQHF. Here the CDR3 DNA reads TGTGCCAGCAGCTTAGTTGGCCCCGATCAGCCCCAGCATTTT.

The chain carries TRBV19 and TRBJ2-3; 8 bases line up with TRBD2. CDR1 is LNHDA and CDR2 is SQIVND in the germline V gene (reference sequence). V was clipped by 2 bases and J by 2 bases; unmatched bases: 9. This CDR3 is 17 amino acids long. The CDR3 DNA is TGTGCCAGTAGTATACTCTCAGCGGGAGCGGACACAGATACGCAGTATTTT. Its translation: CASSILSAGADTDTQYF. Together with reference TRBV19 and TRBJ2-3, the CDR3 gives the full variable domain: DGGITQSPKYLFRKEGQNVTLSCEQNLNHDAMYWYRQDPGQGLRLIYYSQIVNDFQKGDIAEGYSVSREKKESFPLTVTSAQKNPTAFYLCASSILSAGADTDTQYFGPGTRLTVL.

This clone occurred a few times. The chain links TRBV15 to TRBJ1-2, with unresolved D. V was trimmed by 9 bases and J by 3 bases, leaving 17 bases between them. Per germline, CDR1 LNHNV and CDR2 YYDKDF (reference sequence). CDR3 length: 14 amino acids. Here the CDR3 reads CATRSPRSDYGYTF. Here the CDR3 DNA reads TGTGCCACGCGCTCCCCGAGGTCCGACTATGGCTACACCTTC.